The sequence of this T cell receptor beta chain was determined in a study of T cells in Graves' hyperthyroidism and ophthalmopathy. Ten or more counts support this clonotype. Amplification of TCR beta CDR3 regions was performed using RNA transcripts as template. When the TCR CDR3 underwent first-round RT-PCR, the HTBI primer set was used. TCRdb recomputed calls from the multiplex PCR reads with MiXCR, one row per CDR3 protein. The sample lists roughly 560,000 distinct CDR3 sequences, roughly 15% occurring once. Per germline, CDR1 MDHEN and CDR2 SYDVKM. Trimming cost V 10 bases and J 6 bases; bases outside gene matches: 9. There are 13 residues in the CDR3.

Sequencing input: blood. The rearrangement joins TRBV28 to TRBJ1-5; 7 bases agree with TRBD1. The clonotype was recovered from a woman aged 40 to 50 with Graves' ophthalmopathy. The DNA for the CDR3 is TGTGCCACCACTGGGACAGTCGGTCAGCCCCAGCATTTT. Encoded protein: CATTGTVGQPQHF.